Following are 18 T cell receptor beta chains from one sample sequenced in a study of response to subunit inactivated influenza vaccine (dated by TCRdb to the late 2010s). Library construction relied on RT-PCR. The instrument was an Illumina HiSeq 2500. TCRdb's own reprocessing of the public reads used fastp at Q25 and MiXCR and kept productive beta chains. Every entry covers one CDR3 protein and lists the most common genes and DNA from its rows. Here the sample has hundreds of thousands of distinct CDR3 sequences; approximately 10% occur a single time. Approximately 9.9% of the sample is held by the ten biggest clonotypes. A further study also used this sample, focusing on T cells expressing NK-cell markers. That second publication adds: TCR beta cDNA libraries were prepared using 5'RACE template switching, which introduced a universal primer site and unique molecular identifiers.

The specimen was PBMCs from blood, collected on the day of vaccination. The origin of the receptors is a man aged 45 to 65 who received an inactivated influenza vaccine. Donor details come from another sample of the same person, matched by shared clones.

This clonotype was counted only a few times. The chain couples TRBV6-2 or TRBV6-3 to TRBJ2-4, with D possibly being TRBD1 (6 bases). V lost 7 bases, J lost 0 bases, and 13 bases lay in between. The germline V gene has CDR1 MNHEY and CDR2 SVGEGT. CDR3 length equals 15 residues. CDR3: CASMSPGVAKNIQYF. The CDR3 region has the DNA TGTGCCAGCATGTCTCCAGGGGTAGCCAAAAACATTCAGTACTTC.

This clonotype was detected only a few times. The genes are TRBV10-3 and TRBJ2-5; D perhaps matches TRBD2 (5 bases). CDR1 and CDR2 from the germline V gene are ENHRY and SYGVKD. The CDR3 is 14 residues long. Trimming removed 3 bases from V and 5 bases from J, with 13 bases in between. Here the CDR3 reads CAISDPGFSETQYF. In DNA form, the CDR3 reads TGTGCCATCAGTGATCCGGGGTTCTCGGAGACCCAGTACTTC.

In this sample, this clonotype turned up a few times. V usage is TRBV12-3 or TRBV12-4 and J usage is TRBJ1-2; D is uncertain. V was shortened by 6 bases and J by 0 bases, with 11 bases between the two germline ends. This CDR3 has 14 residues. The CDR3 loop reads CASSGPPANYGYTF. Written as DNA, the CDR3 is TGTGCCAGCAGCGGGCCTCCAGCTAACTATGGCTACACCTTC.

There are a few counts of this clonotype. V usage is TRBV7-2 and J usage is TRBJ1-5, with TRBD1 matching over 12 bases. The germline V gene encodes CDR1 SGHTA and CDR2 FQGNSA. This CDR3 spans 16 amino acids. V was pared by 1 base and J by 6 bases, with 4 bases of the junction left unmatched. CDR3 bases: TGTGCCAGCAGCTTAGTTGGGACAGGGGGCGGTCAGCCCCAGCATTTT. Its protein is CASSLVGTGGGQPQHF.

The chain uses TRBV18 and TRBJ2-5, with D possibly TRBD1 on 6 matching bases. Trimming cost V 4 bases and J 3 bases, with 12 bases left between them. The CDR3 length is 14 residues. CDR1 and CDR2 from the germline V gene are KGHSH and LQKENI. CDR3 region: CASSRTENKETQYF. CDR3 DNA sequence: TGTGCCAGCTCACGGACAGAAAATAAAGAGACCCAGTACTTC.

J is TRBJ2-5 and V is TRBV15; D remains unclear. Trimming pared 1 base from V and 5 bases from J, leaving 11 bases between. Germline V lookup: CDR1 LNHNV, CDR2 YYDKDF (reference sequence). The CDR3 extends over 14 amino acids. The CDR3 DNA reads TGTGCCACCAGCAGAGGTGCGGCGCGGGAGACCCAGTACTTC. Protein: CATSRGAARETQYF.

This rearrangement joins TRBV20-1 to TRBJ2-1; no firm D call. This CDR3 has 14 residues. The germline V gene encodes CDR1 DFQATT and CDR2 SNEGSKA (reference sequence). V gave up 6 bases and J gave up 4 bases, with 16 bases separating them. As DNA, the CDR3 is TGCAGTGCCATAGCCGAGGTTGGGTACAATGAGCAGTTCTTC. Translation: CSAIAEVGYNEQFF.

This clonotype came up many times. The chain carries TRBV29-1 and TRBJ2-3, with D hard to call. CDR1 is SQVTM, CDR2 ANQGSEA, per germline. V dropped 4 bases and J dropped 0 bases, with 8 bases sitting between them. This CDR3 contains 13 residues. For the CDR3, the DNA is TGCAGCGTTGGTGGCAGGAGCACAGATACGCAGTATTTT. Protein sequence: CSVGGRSTDTQYF.

This clonotype was recorded many times. This chain connects TRBV12-3 or TRBV12-4 to TRBJ2-2; D is ambiguous. The CDR3 runs to 12 residues. V was clipped by 5 bases and J by 6 bases, with 7 bases between them. DNA for the CDR3: TGTGCCAGCAGTCCCGACTCCGGGGAGCTGTTTTTT. Amino acids: CASSPDSGELFF.

In regard to this clonotype: The junction shows a germline mismatch at one end, possibly a read error. The chain is built from TRBV5-1 and TRBJ2-1; no clear D gene. The germline CDR1 and CDR2 sequences are SGHRS and YFSETQ. This CDR3 contains 16 residues. CDR3 amino acids: CASTLAPRSRGNEQFF. CDR3 bases: TGCGCCAGCACCTTGGCCCCTAGATCCCGCGGCAATGAGCAGTTCTTC.

This clonotype was detected a few times. The V and J genes are TRBV7-2 and TRBJ1-2; tentatively, D is TRBD1 (6 bases). This CDR3 comprises 18 residues. V lost 0 bases, J lost 0 bases, and 17 bases lay in between. CDR1 is SGHTA and CDR2 is FQGNSA in the germline V gene. CDR3 amino acids: CASSLAGGIRGANYGYTF. CDR3 in DNA: TGTGCCAGCAGCTTAGCGGGGGGCATACGAGGGGCTAACTATGGCTACACCTTC.

This clonotype was counted between two and nine times. V is TRBV5-1 and J is TRBJ2-5; no clear D gene. This CDR3 is 15 amino acids long. The V and J ends lost 0 bases and 3 bases respectively, with 12 bases between them. CDR1 is SGHRS and CDR2 is YFSETQ in the germline V gene. The CDR3 nucleotides are TGCGCCAGCAGCTTGGTGGGTCTCCACGAAGAGACCCAGTACTTC. Translated: CASSLVGLHEETQYF.

This clonotype was detected only a few times. This clone may be a read error of a much larger clone one base away. This chain joins TRBV5-1 and TRBJ2-1; TRBD2 agrees at 8 bases. The CDR3 covers 14 residues. The germline V gene has CDR1 SGHRS and CDR2 YFSETQ. The chain's CDR3 is CVSSRRGAENEQFF. The DNA of the CDR3 is TGCGTCAGCAGCCGGCGGGGGGCAGAGAATGAGCAGTTCTTC.

The genes are TRBV7-3 and TRBJ2-1, with D perhaps matching TRBD1 (5 bases). CDR3 length equals 16 residues. Germline CDR1 SGHTA, CDR2 FQGTGA. The ends were cut back, 1 base at V and 0 bases at J, with 10 bases in the middle. CDR3 sequence reads: CASSLSGASSYNEQFF. The CDR3 DNA is TGTGCCAGCAGCTTAAGTGGGGCGAGCTCCTACAATGAGCAGTTCTTC.

This clonotype was seen a few times. The chain employs TRBV12-3 or TRBV12-4 and TRBJ2-7, with 7 positions matching TRBD1. This CDR3 region has 15 residues. V gave up 0 bases and J gave up 0 bases; unmatched junction bases: 2. In DNA form, the CDR3 reads TGTGCCAGCAGTTTAGCAGGGGGCCACTCCTACGAGCAGTACTTC. Its translation: CASSLAGGHSYEQYF.

This clonotype was seen only a few times. The chain has TRBV4-3 and TRBJ2-1; 9 bases match TRBD2. CDR1 LGHNA and CDR2 YSLEER come from the germline V gene. Germline trimming cut 1 base from V and 6 bases from J; bases unmatched to any gene: 13. The CDR3 spans 18 residues. Written as DNA, the CDR3 is TGCGCCAGCAGCCAAGGGGCCCTGGGACTAGCAGGCATCAATGAGCAGTTCTTC. This gives the protein CASSQGALGLAGINEQFF.

This clonotype was detected a few times. The chain couples TRBV12-3 or TRBV12-4 to TRBJ1-2; 8 nucleotides match TRBD1. Trimming took 6 bases from V and 7 from J; bases not matched to a gene: 7. The length of the CDR3 is 13 residues. The CDR3 here is CASSPTGAGGYTF. CDR3 DNA: TGTGCCAGCAGCCCGACAGGGGCTGGTGGCTACACCTTC.

This clonotype has ten or more counts. This chain joins TRBV9 and TRBJ2-1, with TRBD2 matching over 8 bases. This CDR3 is built from 15 residues. Germline V gene lookup returns CDR1 SGDLS and CDR2 YYNGEE. The junction had 5 bases not matched to a gene; V was cut back by 5 bases and J by 1 base. The CDR3 here is CASSGSGSSYNEQFF. The CDR3 DNA is TGTGCCAGCAGTGGAAGCGGGAGTTCCTACAATGAGCAGTTCTTC. Based on the CDR3 plus reference TRBV9 and TRBJ2-1, the full variable domain is DSGVTQTPKHLITATGQRVTLRCSPRSGDLSVYWYQQSLDQGLQFLIQYYNGEERAKGNILERFSAQQFPDLHSELNLSSLELGDSALYFCASSGSGSSYNEQFFGPGTRLTVL.